This T cell receptor (beta chain) was sequenced during a study of blood T cell repertoires in COVID-19. In the study overall: PBMCs, B-cell-depleted T cells, or T cells were the source of the cDNA or gDNA that made up the material.

Deletions cut 3 bases from V and 2 bases from J, with 11 bases between. The length of the CDR3 is 15 residues. Germline assignment: CDR1 MNHNY and CDR2 SVGAGI (reference sequence). Repertoires were generated with immunoSEQ multiplex PCR, while TCRdb's copy carries only in-frame clones and drops some. This repertoire shows tens of thousands of clones, roughly 84% found once; its top ten account for around 9.6%. Seattle enrolled patients during active infection and tracked them longitudinally. This clone was found a few times. The chain joins TRBV6-6 to TRBJ1-3, with D unclear. The receptor was isolated from a man under 40 with COVID-19, enrolled during active disease. The sample consisted of peripheral blood. This CDR3 reads CASSYLGQAGNTIYF. The CDR3 DNA is TGTGCCAGCAGTTATCTGGGTCAGGCTGGAAACACCATATATTTT.